The clone carrying this T cell receptor (beta chain) was observed at least ten times. This entry is derived from a study of identical twins. TCRdb independently ran MiXCR on the 5' RACE reads; one entry per CDR3 protein. The repertoire has around 490,000 distinct CDR3 sequences, about 13% of them found once; the top ten carry approximately 0.98%. These data are also associated with another study on yellow fever vaccine responses in identical twins.

The sample consisted of CD4+ T cells sorted from blood. This clonotype originated in a woman between 18 and 29 years old in good health.

The CDR3 spells CASSPPAQVTDTQYF. For the CDR3, the DNA is TGTGCCAGCAGTCCCCCCGCGCAGGTGACAGATACGCAGTATTTT. The chain employs TRBV12-3 or TRBV12-4 and TRBJ2-3; the D is unclear. V gave up 5 bases and J gave up 3 bases, with 15 bases separating them. The CDR3 covers 15 residues.